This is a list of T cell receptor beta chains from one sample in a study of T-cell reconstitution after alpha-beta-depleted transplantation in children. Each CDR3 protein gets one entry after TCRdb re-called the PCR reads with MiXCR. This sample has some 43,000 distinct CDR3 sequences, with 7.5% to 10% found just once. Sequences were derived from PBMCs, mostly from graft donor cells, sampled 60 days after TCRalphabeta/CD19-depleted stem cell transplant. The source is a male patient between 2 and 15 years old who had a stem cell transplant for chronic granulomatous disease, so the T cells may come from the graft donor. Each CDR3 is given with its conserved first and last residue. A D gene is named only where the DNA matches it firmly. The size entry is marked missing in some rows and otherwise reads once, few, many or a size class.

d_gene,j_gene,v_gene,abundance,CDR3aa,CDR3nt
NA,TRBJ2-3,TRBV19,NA,CASSNIADTQYF,TGTGCCAGTAGTAATATCGCAGATACGCAGTATTTT
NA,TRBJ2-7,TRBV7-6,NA,CASSLDADYEQYF,TGTGCCAGCAGCTTAGATGCGGACTACGAGCAGTACTTC
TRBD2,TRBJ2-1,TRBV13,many,CASSLAGSSYNEQFF,TGTGCCAGCAGCCTAGCGGGGAGCTCCTACAATGAGCAGTTCTTC
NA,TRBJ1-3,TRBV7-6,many,CASSSVSPGNTIYF,TGTGCCAGCAGCTCAGTGTCCCCTGGAAACACCATATATTTT
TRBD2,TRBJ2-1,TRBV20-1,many,CSARDSGKYNEQFF,TGCAGTGCTAGGGATAGCGGGAAGTATAATGAGCAGTTCTTC
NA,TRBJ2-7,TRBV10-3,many,CAISERSSYEQYF,TGTGCCATCAGTGAGCGGAGCTCCTACGAGCAGTACTTC
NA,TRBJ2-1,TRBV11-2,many,CASSTEPGTSLFF,TGTGCCAGCAGCACTGAACCCGGGACTTCTCTGTTCTTC
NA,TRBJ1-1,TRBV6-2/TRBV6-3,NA,CASLGLHTEAFF,TGTGCCAGCCTGGGCCTCCACACTGAAGCTTTCTTT
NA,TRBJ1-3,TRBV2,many,CASKRSVSSGNTIYF,TGTGCCAGCAAAAGGTCTGTAAGCTCTGGAAACACCATATATTTT
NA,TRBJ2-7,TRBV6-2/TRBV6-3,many,CASSYWGRGNDEQYF,TGTGCCAGCAGTTACTGGGGGAGAGGCAACGACGAGCAGTACTTC
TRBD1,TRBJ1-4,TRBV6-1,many,CASSADRVYEKLFF,TGTGCCAGCAGTGCAGACAGGGTATATGAAAAACTGTTTTTT
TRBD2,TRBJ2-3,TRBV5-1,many,CASSFFGLAGSGTDTQYF,TGCGCCAGCAGCTTCTTCGGACTAGCGGGATCTGGGACAGATACGCAGTATTTT
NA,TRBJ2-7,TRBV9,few,CASSVGADSPYYEQYF,TGTGCCAGCAGCGTCGGAGCGGACTCCCCTTACTACGAGCAGTACTTC
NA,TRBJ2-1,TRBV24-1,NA,CAASTGASYNEQFF,TGTGCCGCAAGCACGGGTGCGTCTTACAATGAGCAGTTCTTC
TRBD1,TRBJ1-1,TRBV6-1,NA,CASRSGTGWNTEAFF,TGTGCCAGCAGGTCCGGGACAGGGTGGAACACTGAAGCTTTCTTT
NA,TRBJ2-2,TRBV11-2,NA,CASTLGDTGELFF,TGTGCCAGCACGTTGGGGGACACCGGGGAGCTGTTTTTT
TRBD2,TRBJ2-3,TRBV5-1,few,CASRLATDTQYF,TGCGCCAGTCGACTAGCAACAGATACGCAGTATTTT
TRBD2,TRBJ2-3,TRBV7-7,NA,CASSQGLANTDTQYF,TGTGCCAGCAGCCAGGGACTAGCCAACACAGATACGCAGTATTTT
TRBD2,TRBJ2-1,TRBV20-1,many,CSARVGSGRHHSYNEQFF,TGCAGTGCTAGAGTCGGTAGCGGGAGGCACCACTCCTACAATGAGCAGTTCTTC
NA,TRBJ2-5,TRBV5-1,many,CASSLNLGRFQETQYF,TGCGCCAGCAGCTTGAACTTGGGAAGGTTCCAAGAGACCCAGTACTTC
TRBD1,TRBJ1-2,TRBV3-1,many,CASSRSTQGAYGYTF,TGTGCCAGCAGCCGCTCAACCCAGGGGGCTTATGGCTACACCTTC
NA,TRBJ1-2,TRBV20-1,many,CSARDRRGTGAYGYTF,TGCAGTGCTAGAGATCGGAGGGGCACAGGTGCCTATGGCTACACCTTC
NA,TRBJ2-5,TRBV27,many,CASSLSWHMGETQYF,TGTGCCAGCAGTTTATCGTGGCACATGGGAGAGACCCAGTACTTC
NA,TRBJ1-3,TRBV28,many,CASSSPTGRSGNTIYF,TGTGCCAGCAGTTCCCCGACAGGACGCTCTGGAAACACCATATATTTT
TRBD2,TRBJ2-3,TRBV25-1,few,CASGITSADTQYF,TGTGCCAGCGGAATAACTAGCGCAGATACGCAGTATTTT
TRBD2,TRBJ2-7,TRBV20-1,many,CSATIHAGGAYEQYF,TGCAGTGCTACGATTCACGCGGGAGGAGCATACGAGCAGTACTTC
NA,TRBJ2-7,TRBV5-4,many,CASSLQGKGSYEQYF,TGTGCCAGCAGCTTGCAGGGTAAGGGGTCCTACGAGCAGTACTTC
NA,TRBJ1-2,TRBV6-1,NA,CASSVGAGYTF,TGTGCCAGCAGCGTAGGGGCCGGCTACACCTTC
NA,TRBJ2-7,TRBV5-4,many,CASSLWGPYEQYF,TGTGCCAGCAGCTTGTGGGGACCCTACGAGCAGTACTTC
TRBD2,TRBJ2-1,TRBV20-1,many,CSARVRVQRGAKYNEQFF,TGCAGTGCTAGAGTTCGAGTCCAGCGGGGGGCGAAATACAATGAGCAGTTCTTC
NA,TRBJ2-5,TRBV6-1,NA,CASSDVGGAQETQYF,TGTGCCAGCAGTGATGTGGGCGGGGCGCAAGAGACCCAGTACTTC
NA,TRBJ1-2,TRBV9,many,CASSVAGAPYGYTF,TGTGCCAGCAGCGTAGCAGGGGCGCCTTATGGCTACACCTTC
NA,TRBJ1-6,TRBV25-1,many,CASGERGGSGNSPLHF,TGTGCCAGCGGGGAGAGAGGGGGTAGCGGGAATTCACCCCTCCACTTT
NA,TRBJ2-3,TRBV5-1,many,CASNSWAGDTQYF,TGCGCCAGCAATTCTTGGGCCGGCGATACGCAGTATTTT
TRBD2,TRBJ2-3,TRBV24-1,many,CATSGTSPDTQYF,TGTGCCACCAGTGGGACTAGCCCAGATACGCAGTATTTT
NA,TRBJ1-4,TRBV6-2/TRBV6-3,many,CASSYWGNSREKLFF,TGTGCCAGCAGTTACTGGGGGAATTCTCGGGAAAAACTGTTTTTT
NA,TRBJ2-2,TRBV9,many,CASSVGQGGGGELFF,TGTGCCAGCAGCGTGGGGCAGGGGGGAGGCGGGGAGCTGTTTTTT
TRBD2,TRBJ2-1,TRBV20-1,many,CSARSLAGGLRGEQFF,TGCAGTGCTAGGAGCCTAGCGGGAGGGCTAAGGGGTGAGCAGTTCTTC
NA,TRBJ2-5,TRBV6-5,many,CASIQGAMGETQYF,TGTGCCAGCATCCAAGGGGCCATGGGGGAGACCCAGTACTTC
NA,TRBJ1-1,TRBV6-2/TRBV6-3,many,CASSRAAMNTEAFF,TGTGCCAGCAGTCGGGCAGCCATGAACACTGAAGCTTTCTTT
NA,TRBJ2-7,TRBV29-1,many,CSGGLSVREQYF,TGCAGCGGGGGGCTTAGTGTGAGGGAGCAGTACTTC